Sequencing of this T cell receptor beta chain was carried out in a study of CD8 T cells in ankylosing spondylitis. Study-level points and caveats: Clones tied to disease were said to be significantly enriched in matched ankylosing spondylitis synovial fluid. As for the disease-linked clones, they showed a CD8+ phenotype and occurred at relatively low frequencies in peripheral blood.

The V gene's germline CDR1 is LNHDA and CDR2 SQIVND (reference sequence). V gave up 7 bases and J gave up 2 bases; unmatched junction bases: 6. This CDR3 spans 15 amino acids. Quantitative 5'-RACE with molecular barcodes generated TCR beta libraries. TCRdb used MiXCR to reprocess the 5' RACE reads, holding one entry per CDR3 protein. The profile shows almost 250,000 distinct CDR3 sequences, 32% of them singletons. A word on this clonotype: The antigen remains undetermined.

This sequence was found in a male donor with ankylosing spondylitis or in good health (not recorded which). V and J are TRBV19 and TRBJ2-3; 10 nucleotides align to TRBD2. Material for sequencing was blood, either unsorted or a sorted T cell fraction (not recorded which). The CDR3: CASTSGLASTDTQYF. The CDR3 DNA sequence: TGTGCCAGTACCTCGGGACTAGCGTCCACAGATACGCAGTATTTT.